This entry describes one T cell receptor beta chain. Two negative PCRs, clearance, or symptom resolution had been documented for recovered Cohort 3 donors. This record belongs to a study of blood T cell repertoires in COVID-19. As for the study in general: The United States, Italy and Spain were the sources of the acute and convalescent COVID-19 samples. The analysed material was cDNA or gDNA that came from T cells, B-cell-depleted T cells, or PBMCs.

This CDR3 has 15 amino acids. Germline values: CDR1 KGHSY, CDR2 FQNENV. V trimming: 0 bases; J trimming: 2 bases; junction bases outside the gene matches: 4. In the authors' methods: From reference gene primer amplification, estimates of nucleated cell counts were derived. Clones were read by immunoSEQ multiplex PCR, and TCRdb kept only the in-frame ones, dropping some. Clonal size and the V and J genes are those of that table, whereas D and trimming came from the DNA. The sample carries 110,000 to 150,000 clones, 85% recorded once. This clonotype was obtained from a woman in her thirties or forties who had recovered from COVID-19. The rearrangement uses TRBV16 and TRBJ2-7, with TRBD2 matching 7 bases. Sequencing was performed on PBMCs or T cells enriched from blood (not recorded which). The CDR3 protein is CASSQSAGVAYEQYF. The CDR3, as DNA: TGTGCCAGCAGCCAATCTGCGGGGGTCGCCTACGAGCAGTACTTC.